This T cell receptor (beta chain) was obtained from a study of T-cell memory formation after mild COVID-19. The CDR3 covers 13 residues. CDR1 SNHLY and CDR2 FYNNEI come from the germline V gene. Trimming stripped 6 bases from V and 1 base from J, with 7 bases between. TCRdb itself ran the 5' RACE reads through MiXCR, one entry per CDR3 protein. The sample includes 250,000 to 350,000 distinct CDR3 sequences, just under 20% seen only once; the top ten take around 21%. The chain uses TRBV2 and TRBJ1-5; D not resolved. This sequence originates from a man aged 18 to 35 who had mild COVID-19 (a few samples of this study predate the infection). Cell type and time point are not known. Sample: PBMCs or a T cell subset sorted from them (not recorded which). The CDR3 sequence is CASRYSSNQPQHF. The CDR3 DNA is TGTGCCAGCAGGTACAGCAGCAATCAGCCCCAGCATTTT.